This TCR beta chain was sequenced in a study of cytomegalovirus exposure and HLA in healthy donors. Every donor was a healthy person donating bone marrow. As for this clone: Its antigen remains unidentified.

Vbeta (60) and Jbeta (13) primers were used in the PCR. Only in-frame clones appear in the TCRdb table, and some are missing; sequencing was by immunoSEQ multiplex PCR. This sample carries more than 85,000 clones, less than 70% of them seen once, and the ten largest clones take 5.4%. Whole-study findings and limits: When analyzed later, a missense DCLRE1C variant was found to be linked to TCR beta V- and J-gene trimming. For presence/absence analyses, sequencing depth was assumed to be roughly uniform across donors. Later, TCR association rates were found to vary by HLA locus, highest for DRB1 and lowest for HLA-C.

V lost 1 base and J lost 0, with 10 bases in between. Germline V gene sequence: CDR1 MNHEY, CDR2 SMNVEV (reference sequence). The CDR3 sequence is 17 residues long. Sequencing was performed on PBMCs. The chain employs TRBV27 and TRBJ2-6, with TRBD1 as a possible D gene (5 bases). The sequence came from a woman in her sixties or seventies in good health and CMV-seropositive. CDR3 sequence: CASSLFRQISGANVLTF. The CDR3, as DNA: TGTGCCAGCAGTTTATTTCGACAGATCTCTGGGGCCAACGTCCTGACTTTC.